This entry concerns a single TCR beta chain. Only a few counts were recorded for this clonotype. It lacks a known antigen. No much larger clonotype is one base removed from it; base qualities were not supplied. These data are taken from a study of T-cell reconstitution after alpha-beta-depleted transplantation in children (dated by TCRdb to the mid-2010s). For the wider study: Using TCR repertoire profiling, the study followed T-cell immune reconstitution in a quantitative way in children after TCRalphabeta/CD19-depleted allogeneic hematopoietic cell transplantation. What the research found in general, with its limitations: The frequencies of hyperexpanded clones fell over the following months, and after one year, T-cell counts and TCRbeta diversity were mostly attributed to newly produced T cells. The apparently early recovery of alphabetaT-cell counts about two months after transplant reportedly depended on only several hundred rapidly expanded clones that came from non-depleted graft cells. In some patients, high TCRbeta diversity at day 60 was attributed to recipient T cells and intrathymic progenitors that had survived conditioning.

The sample's treatment or condition label, in plain terms: allogeneic hematopoietic cell transplantation with graft depleted of TCRalphabeta T cells and CD19 B cells. The transplant recipients were children given TCRalphabeta/CD19-depleted allogeneic hematopoietic cell grafts. From its cysteine to its phenylalanine, the CDR3 spans 21 amino acids. Only the CDR3 portion is preserved as DNA: 63 bases, with reading frame beginning at the first base. The germline V gene (reference sequence) gives CDR1 as SGHAT and CDR2 as FQDESV. V is shortened by 4 bases, J by 1 base, and the region joining them spans 28 bases. Library preparation employed PCR. Instrument used: Illumina HiSeq 2500. TCR libraries were prepared with molecular barcoding, using unique molecular identifiers to normalize TCRbeta repertoire quantification. The public reads were reprocessed in TCRdb via fastp at Q25 and MiXCR, keeping in-frame beta chains. Rows are unified per CDR3 protein, each entry keeping the most common DNA and genes. Present in this sample are some 200,000 distinct CDR3 sequences, approximately 6.8% of which were seen just once. The ten largest clonotypes hold 4.5% to 5.5% of the sample.

Material: PBMCs, obtained before TCRalphabeta/CD19-depleted stem cell transplant. The chain is made from TRBV11-1 and TRBJ2-2; the D gene assignment is perhaps TRBD1 or TRBD2, with each matching 6 bases. The TCR originated in a girl under three years old with combined immunodeficiency, due to receive a stem cell transplant. The DNA sequence is as follows: TGTGCCAGCAGCTCTATGCGGGATAATTGGGGGCGCATTAAGAACACCGGGGAGCTGTTTTTT. It codes for CASSSMRDNWGRIKNTGELFF.